A single sample is the source of the 6 T cell receptor beta chains below, sequenced in a study of T cell clonality in common variable immunodeficiency. Clones were read by immunoSEQ multiplex PCR, and TCRdb kept only the in-frame ones, dropping some. Recorded here are 55,000 or so clones, none singletons. Material for sequencing was peripheral blood mononuclear cells. Every receptor here comes from a person between 18 and 75 years old in good health.

This clone was observed at least ten times. The observed sequence ends 3 residues before the CDR3 terminus, with the missing tail filled in from the germline J gene. The gene calls are TRBV5-4 and TRBJ1-6, with D possibly TRBD1 on 6 matching bases. The V gene lost 5 bases and the J gene lost 7 bases, with 13 bases spanning the gap. The germline gives CDR1 SGHNT, CDR2 YYREEE (reference sequence). The CDR3 is 14 residues long. CDR3 in amino acids: CASRAGALNSPLHF. The covered CDR3 bases are TGTGCCAGCAGGGCAGGGGCGTTAAATTCACCC. The variable domain in full, completed from reference TRBV5-4 and TRBJ1-6, reads ETGVTQSPTHLIKTRGQQVTLRCSSQSGHNTVSWYQQALGQGPQFIFQYYREEENGRGNFPPRFSGLQFPNYSSELNVNALELDDSALYLCASRAGALNSPLHFGNGTRLTVT.

This clone was seen at least ten times. The read falls 3 residues short of the CDR3 end, and the missing part is taken from the germline J gene. The rearrangement joins TRBV24-1 to TRBJ2-3, with TRBD2 matching 8 bases. Unmatched junction bases numbered 5, after V lost 3 bases and J lost 1 base. This CDR3 is 16 amino acids long. Looked up from germline, CDR1 is KGHDR and CDR2 is SFDVKD. CDR3 DNA (partial): TGTGCCACCAGTGATCCAATTAGCGGGGGCACAGATACG. It yields the protein CATSDPISGGTDT. The CDR3, in full, reads CATSDPISGGTDTQYF.

This clone was counted ten times or more. With the read ending 3 residues before the CDR3 end, the germline J gene is used to fill in that end. V and J are TRBV20-1 and TRBJ1-2; no definite D call. Germline-derived CDR1 and CDR2 are DFQATT and SNEGSKA (reference sequence). This CDR3 contains 13 residues. The CDR3 DNA, read in part, is TGCAGTGCTAGAGATTCTATGAGGGTTAGC. It yields the protein CSARDSMRVS. In full, the CDR3 reads CSARDSMRVSYTF.

This clone turned up a few times. The CDR3 is cut off 3 residues early in the read; its end comes from the germline J gene. The gene calls are TRBV11-1 and TRBJ2-5, with 7 nucleotides matching TRBD2. The V gene end was trimmed by 5 bases and the J gene end by 2 bases; junction bases not matched to a gene: 5. This CDR3 region has 14 residues. The germline V gene encodes CDR1 SGHAT and CDR2 FQDESV (reference sequence). CDR3 DNA, as far as it was read: TGTGCCAGCAGCCGAGAAGCGGGGCAAGAGACC. Translation gives CASSREAGQET. The full CDR3 protein reads CASSREAGQETQYF.

In this sample, this clone turned up many times. Read coverage stops 3 residues before the CDR3 terminus; the germline J gene supplies the remainder. The chain employs TRBV7-2 and TRBJ2-7; D is unclear. CDR1 is SGHTA and CDR2 is FQGNSA in the germline V gene. The CDR3 runs 13 residues. The V end lost 4 bases, the J end lost 3 bases, and 10 bases lay between the germline ends. The DNA read from the CDR3 is TGTGCCAGCAGCTCAACCGACTTCTACGAG. Translating gives CASSSTDFYE. The complete CDR3 reads CASSSTDFYEQYF.

There are many counts of this clone. The observed sequence ends 3 residues before the CDR3 terminus, with the missing tail filled in from the germline J gene. V gene TRBV7-2 combines with J gene TRBJ2-3; 13 nucleotides match TRBD2. The CDR3 spans 15 residues. CDR1 and CDR2 from the germline V gene are SGHTA and FQGNSA. V gave up 3 bases and J gave up 6 bases; unmatched junction bases: 3. The CDR3 DNA, read in part, is TGTGCCAGCAGCTTCGGACTAGCGGGAGTGGATACG. This gives the protein CASSFGLAGVDT. Given in full, the CDR3 is CASSFGLAGVDTQYF.